This TCR beta chain is from a study of blood T cell repertoires in COVID-19. Background on the study: Acute-phase and convalescent COVID-19 samples originated in the United States, Italy and Spain. The analysed material was cDNA or gDNA that came from T cells, B-cell-depleted T cells, or PBMCs.

Trimming shortened V by 0 bases and J by 4 bases, and 3 bases separated the two germline ends. The CDR3 has 12 amino acids. Germline values: CDR1 SGHAT, CDR2 FQNNGV. As handled by the study authors: Reference gene primer amplification in the assay estimated nucleated cell counts. Repertoires were generated with immunoSEQ multiplex PCR, while TCRdb's copy carries only in-frame clones and drops some. V and J calls and clone size are copied from that table; D and trimming were computed from the DNA. The data contain over 200,000 clones, approximately 81% of them singletons. The origin of this receptor is a woman older than 75 with active or convalescent COVID-19. The sequenced sample was peripheral blood. The V and J genes are TRBV11-2 and TRBJ2-5; D is unresolved. CDR3 amino acids: CASSLDIETQYF. The CDR3 DNA follows: TGTGCCAGCAGCTTAGACATAGAGACCCAGTACTTC.